This T cell receptor (beta chain) was retrieved from a study of T cell responses to AZD1222 COVID-19 vaccine. Broader study findings: Researchers took repertoire samples only after the peak T cell response had come. It should be noted that donors were predominantly white British and more often female, and clonal diversity was possibly underestimated. CD4 TCRs associated with vaccination spanned spike, dominating at 160-218 and 743-854. Just a handful of AZD1222 recipients tested seropositive at baseline.

Only one count was recorded for this clone. The antigen remains unidentified. The CDR3 contains 14 residues. Trimming cost V 6 bases and J 7 bases, with 18 bases left between them. The V gene's germline CDR1 is SGHAT and CDR2 FQNNGV. Measured with immunoSEQ multiplex PCR; TCRdb has only the in-frame clones, and not every one. The sample lists more than 11,000 clones; approximately 84% were seen once. The chain recombines TRBV11-2 with TRBJ1-1; a weak D match, TRBD1 (5 bases). The specimen comprised peripheral blood, sampled 28 days after the second AZD1222 dose. The TCR comes from an adult who received the AZD1222 COVID-19 vaccine. In DNA form, the CDR3 reads TGTGCCAGCAGGTGGGGGGACCTAAGGGGTGAAGCTTTCTTT. Amino acids: CASRWGDLRGEAFF.